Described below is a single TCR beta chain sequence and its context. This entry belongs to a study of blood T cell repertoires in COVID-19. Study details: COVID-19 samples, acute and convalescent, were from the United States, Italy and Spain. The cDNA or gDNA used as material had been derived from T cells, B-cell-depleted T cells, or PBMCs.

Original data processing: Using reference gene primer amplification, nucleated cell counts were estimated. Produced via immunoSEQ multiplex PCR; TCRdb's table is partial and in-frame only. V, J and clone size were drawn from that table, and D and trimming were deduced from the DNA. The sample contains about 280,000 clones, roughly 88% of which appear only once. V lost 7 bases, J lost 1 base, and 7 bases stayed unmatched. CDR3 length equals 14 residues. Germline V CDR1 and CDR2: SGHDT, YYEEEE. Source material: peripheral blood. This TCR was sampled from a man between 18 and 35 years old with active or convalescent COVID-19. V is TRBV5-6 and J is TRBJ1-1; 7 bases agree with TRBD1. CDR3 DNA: TGTGCCAGCTGTTTCGGGACAGCGAACACTGAAGCTTTCTTT. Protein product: CASCFGTANTEAFF.